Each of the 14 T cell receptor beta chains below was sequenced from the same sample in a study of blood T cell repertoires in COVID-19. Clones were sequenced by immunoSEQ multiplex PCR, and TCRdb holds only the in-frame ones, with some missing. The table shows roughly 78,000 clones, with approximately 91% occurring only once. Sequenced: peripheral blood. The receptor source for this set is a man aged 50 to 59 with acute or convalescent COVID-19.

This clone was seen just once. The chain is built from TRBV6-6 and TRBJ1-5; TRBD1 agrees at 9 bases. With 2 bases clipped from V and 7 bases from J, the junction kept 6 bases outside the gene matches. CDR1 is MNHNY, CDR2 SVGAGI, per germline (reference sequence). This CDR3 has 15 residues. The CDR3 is CASSYIGTGRQPQHF. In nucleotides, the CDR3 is TGTGCCAGCAGTTACATCGGGACAGGGCGCCAGCCCCAGCATTTT.

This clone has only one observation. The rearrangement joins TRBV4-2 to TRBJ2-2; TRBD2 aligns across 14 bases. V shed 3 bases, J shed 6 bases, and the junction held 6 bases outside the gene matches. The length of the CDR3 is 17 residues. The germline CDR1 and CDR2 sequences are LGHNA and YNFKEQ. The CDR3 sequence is CASSQLMTSGGAGELFF. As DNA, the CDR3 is TGTGCCAGCAGCCAGCTGATGACTAGCGGGGGGGCCGGGGAGCTGTTTTTT.

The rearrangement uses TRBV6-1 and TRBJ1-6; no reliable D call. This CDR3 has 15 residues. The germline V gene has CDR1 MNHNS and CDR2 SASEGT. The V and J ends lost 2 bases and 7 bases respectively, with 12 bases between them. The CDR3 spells CASSEQAAANSPLHF. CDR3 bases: TGTGCCAGCAGTGAACAAGCAGCGGCCAATTCACCCCTCCACTTT.

Here the CDR3 DNA reads TGTGCCAGCAGCGTAGGAAAATCAGGGGTTTATTCCACAGATACGCAGTATTTT. It specifies CASSVGKSGVYSTDTQYF. V gene TRBV9 combines with J gene TRBJ2-3, with a weak D call TRBD1 (6 bases). The CDR3 runs 18 residues. The germline CDR1 and CDR2 sequences are SGDLS and YYNGEE. V gave up 0 bases and J gave up 2 bases, with 19 bases separating them.

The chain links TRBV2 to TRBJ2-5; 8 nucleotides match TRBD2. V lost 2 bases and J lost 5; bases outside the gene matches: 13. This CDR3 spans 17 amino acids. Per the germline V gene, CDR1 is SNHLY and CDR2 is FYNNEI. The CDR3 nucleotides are TGTGCCAGCAGTGAATGGTCCGGGGGGGTGATAAGGGAGACCCAGTACTTC. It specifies CASSEWSGGVIRETQYF. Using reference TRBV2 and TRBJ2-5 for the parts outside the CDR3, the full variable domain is EPEVTQTPSHQVTQMGQEVILRCVPISNHLYFYWYRQILGQKVEFLVSFYNNEISEKSEIFDDQFSVERPDGSNFTLKIRSTKLEDSAMYFCASSEWSGGVIRETQYFGPGTRLLVL.

In DNA form, the CDR3 reads TGTGCCAGCTCACAAGCCGGGACAGCCCTTCTGTTTCCGTTCTTC. Translating it yields CASSQAGTALLFPFF. The V and J genes are TRBV18 and TRBJ2-1; 7 nucleotides align to TRBD1. The CDR3 loop spans 15 amino acids. Trimming took 4 bases from V and 15 from J; bases not matched to a gene: 18. Germline CDR1 and CDR2: KGHSH and LQKENI.

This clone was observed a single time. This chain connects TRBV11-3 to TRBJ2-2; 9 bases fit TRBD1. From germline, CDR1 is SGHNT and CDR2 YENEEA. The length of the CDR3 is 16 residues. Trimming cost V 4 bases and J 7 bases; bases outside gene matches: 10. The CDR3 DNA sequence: TGTGCCAGCAGCTCCAACCGGGACAGGGAGGGCGGGGAGCTGTTTTTT. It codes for CASSSNRDREGGELFF.

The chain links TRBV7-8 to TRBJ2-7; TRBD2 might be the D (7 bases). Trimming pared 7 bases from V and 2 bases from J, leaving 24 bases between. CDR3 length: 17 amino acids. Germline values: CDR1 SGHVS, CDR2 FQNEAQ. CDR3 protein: CASTGALGGRITYEQYF. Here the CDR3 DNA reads TGTGCCAGCACTGGGGCCCTGGGGGGGCGGATCACCTACGAGCAGTACTTC.

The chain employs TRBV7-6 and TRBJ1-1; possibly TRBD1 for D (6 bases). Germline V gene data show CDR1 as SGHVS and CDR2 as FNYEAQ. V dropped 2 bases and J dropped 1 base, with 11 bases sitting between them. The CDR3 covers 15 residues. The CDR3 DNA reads TGTGCCAGCAGCTTATCAGGGGCGGGGAACACTGAAGCTTTCTTT. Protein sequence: CASSLSGAGNTEAFF.

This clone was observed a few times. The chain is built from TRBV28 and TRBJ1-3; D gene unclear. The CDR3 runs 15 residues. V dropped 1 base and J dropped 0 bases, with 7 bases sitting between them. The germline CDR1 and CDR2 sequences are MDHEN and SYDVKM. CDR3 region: CASSLSVISGNTIYF. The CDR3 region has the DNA TGTGCCAGCAGTTTATCGGTAATCTCTGGAAACACCATATATTTT.

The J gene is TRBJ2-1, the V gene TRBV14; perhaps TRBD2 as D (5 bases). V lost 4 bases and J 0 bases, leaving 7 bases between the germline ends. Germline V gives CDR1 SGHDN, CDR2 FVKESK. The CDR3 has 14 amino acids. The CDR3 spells CASSLASSYNEQFF. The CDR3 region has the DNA TGTGCCAGCAGCCTAGCGAGCTCCTACAATGAGCAGTTCTTC. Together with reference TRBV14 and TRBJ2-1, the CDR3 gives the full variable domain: EAGVTQFPSHSVIEKGQTVTLRCDPISGHDNLYWYRRVMGKEIKFLLHFVKESKQDESGMPNNRFLAERTGGTYSTLKVQPAELEDSGVYFCASSLASSYNEQFFGPGTRLTVL.

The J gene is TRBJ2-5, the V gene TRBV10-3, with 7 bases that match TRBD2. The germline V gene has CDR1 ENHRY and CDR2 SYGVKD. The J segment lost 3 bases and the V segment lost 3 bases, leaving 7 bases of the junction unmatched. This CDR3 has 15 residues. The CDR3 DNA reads TGTGCCATCAGTGAAGCTAGCGGAGAAAAAGAGACCCAGTACTTC. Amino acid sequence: CAISEASGEKETQYF.

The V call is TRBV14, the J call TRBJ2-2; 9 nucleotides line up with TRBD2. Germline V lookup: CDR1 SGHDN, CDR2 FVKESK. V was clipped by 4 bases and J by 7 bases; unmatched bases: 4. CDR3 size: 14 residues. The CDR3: CASSPWTSVGELFF. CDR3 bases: TGTGCCAGCAGCCCTTGGACTAGCGTCGGGGAGCTGTTTTTT.

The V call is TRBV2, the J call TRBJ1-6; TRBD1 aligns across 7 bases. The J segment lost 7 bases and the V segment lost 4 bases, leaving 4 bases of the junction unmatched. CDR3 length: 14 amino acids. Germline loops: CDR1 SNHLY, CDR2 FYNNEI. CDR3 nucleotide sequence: TGTGCCAGCAGTGCGACAGGGACGAATTCACCCCTCCACTTT. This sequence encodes CASSATGTNSPLHF. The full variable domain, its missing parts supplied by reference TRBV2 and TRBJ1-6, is EPEVTQTPSHQVTQMGQEVILRCVPISNHLYFYWYRQILGQKVEFLVSFYNNEISEKSEIFDDQFSVERPDGSNFTLKIRSTKLEDSAMYFCASSATGTNSPLHFGNGTRLTVT.